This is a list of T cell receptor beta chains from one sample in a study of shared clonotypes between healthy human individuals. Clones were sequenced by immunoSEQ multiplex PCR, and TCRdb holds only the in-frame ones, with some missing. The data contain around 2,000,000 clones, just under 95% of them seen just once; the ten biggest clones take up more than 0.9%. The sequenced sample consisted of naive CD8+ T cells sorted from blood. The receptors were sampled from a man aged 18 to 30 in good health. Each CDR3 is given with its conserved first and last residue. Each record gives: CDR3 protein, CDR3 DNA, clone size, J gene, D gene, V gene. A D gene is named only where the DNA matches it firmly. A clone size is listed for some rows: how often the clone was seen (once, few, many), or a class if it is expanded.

CDR3aa: CASSPSGGQETQYF
CDR3nt: TGTGCCAGCAGCCCAAGCGGGGGGCAAGAGACCCAGTACTTC
abundance: NA
j_gene: TRBJ2-5
d_gene: TRBD2
v_gene: TRBV7-2

CDR3aa: CASSNLDTQYF
CDR3nt: TGTGCCAGCAGCAATCTGGATACGCAGTATTTT
abundance: NA
j_gene: TRBJ2-3
d_gene: NA
v_gene: TRBV6-5

CDR3aa: CASSTGTGSGNEQFF
CDR3nt: TGTGCCAGCAGTACCGGGACAGGGTCAGGAAATGAGCAGTTCTTC
abundance: NA
j_gene: TRBJ2-1
d_gene: TRBD1
v_gene: TRBV2

CDR3aa: CASSVSGQPSYEQYF
CDR3nt: TGTGCCAGCAGCGTATCAGGGCAGCCTTCCTACGAGCAGTACTTC
abundance: NA
j_gene: TRBJ2-7
d_gene: NA
v_gene: TRBV9

CDR3aa: CASSEGQRSYEQYF
CDR3nt: TGTGCCAGCAGTGAAGGCCAGAGGTCCTACGAGCAGTACTTC
abundance: NA
j_gene: TRBJ2-7
d_gene: NA
v_gene: TRBV2

CDR3aa: CASSAGDRGREQYF
CDR3nt: TGTGCCAGCAGTGCAGGGGACAGGGGACGCGAGCAGTACTTC
abundance: NA
j_gene: TRBJ2-7
d_gene: TRBD1
v_gene: TRBV28

CDR3aa: CASRGPIQETQYF
CDR3nt: TGTGCCAGCAGGGGACCTATACAAGAGACCCAGTACTTC
abundance: NA
j_gene: TRBJ2-5
d_gene: NA
v_gene: TRBV11-2

CDR3aa: CASSRIGGWGDTEAFF
CDR3nt: TGTGCCAGCAGCCGGATAGGGGGCTGGGGTGACACTGAAGCTTTCTTT
abundance: NA
j_gene: TRBJ1-1
d_gene: TRBD1
v_gene: TRBV7-9

CDR3aa: CASSVGRAADTQYF
CDR3nt: TGTGCCAGTAGCGTCGGGAGGGCCGCAGATACGCAGTATTTT
abundance: medium-sized
j_gene: TRBJ2-3
d_gene: TRBD2
v_gene: TRBV19

CDR3aa: CASSLRQQQKLFF
CDR3nt: TGTGCCAGCAGCTTAAGGCAGCAGCAGAAACTGTTTTTT
abundance: NA
j_gene: TRBJ1-4
d_gene: NA
v_gene: TRBV13

CDR3aa: CASSLESADNGYTF
CDR3nt: TGTGCCAGCAGCTTGGAGTCGGCCGATAATGGCTACACCTTC
abundance: NA
j_gene: TRBJ1-2
d_gene: NA
v_gene: TRBV5-6

CDR3aa: CASSLPAGMNSYEQYF
CDR3nt: TGTGCCAGCAGCTTACCAGCGGGGATGAACTCCTACGAGCAGTACTTC
abundance: NA
j_gene: TRBJ2-7
d_gene: TRBD2
v_gene: TRBV7-8

CDR3aa: CASSQEETGSSGNTIYF
CDR3nt: TGCGCCAGCAGCCAAGAAGAGACAGGTTCCTCTGGAAACACCATATATTTT
abundance: NA
j_gene: TRBJ1-3
d_gene: NA
v_gene: TRBV4-1

CDR3aa: CASSTSGQGFYEQYF
CDR3nt: TGTGCCAGCAGCACCTCGGGACAGGGATTCTACGAGCAGTACTTC
abundance: NA
j_gene: TRBJ2-7
d_gene: TRBD1
v_gene: TRBV5-5

CDR3aa: CASSPGVPGELFF
CDR3nt: TGTGCCAGCAGCCCGGGGGTGCCCGGGGAGCTGTTTTTT
abundance: NA
j_gene: TRBJ2-2
d_gene: NA
v_gene: TRBV5-5

CDR3aa: CASSLIDETQYF
CDR3nt: TGTGCCAGCAGCTTGATTGATGAGACCCAGTACTTC
abundance: NA
j_gene: TRBJ2-5
d_gene: NA
v_gene: TRBV11-2

CDR3aa: CASSYLGTGNQPQHF
CDR3nt: TGTGCCAGCAGTTACCTGGGGACTGGCAATCAGCCCCAGCATTTT
abundance: once
j_gene: TRBJ1-5
d_gene: NA
v_gene: TRBV6-6

CDR3aa: CASSMDGYYEQYF
CDR3nt: TGTGCCAGTAGTATGGACGGGTACTACGAGCAGTACTTC
abundance: NA
j_gene: TRBJ2-7
d_gene: NA
v_gene: TRBV19

CDR3aa: CATSRSPRGGRLNEQFF
CDR3nt: TGTGCCACCAGCAGATCGCCGCGGGGGGGCCGGTTGAATGAGCAGTTCTTC
abundance: NA
j_gene: TRBJ2-1
d_gene: TRBD2
v_gene: TRBV15

CDR3aa: CASSAAPAGEQFF
CDR3nt: TGTGCCAGCAGTGCTGCTCCGGCCGGTGAGCAGTTCTTC
abundance: NA
j_gene: TRBJ2-1
d_gene: NA
v_gene: TRBV9

CDR3aa: CASSLSQGARSYEQYF
CDR3nt: TGTGCCAGCAGTTTGTCCCAGGGCGCGCGCTCCTACGAGCAGTACTTC
abundance: NA
j_gene: TRBJ2-7
d_gene: NA
v_gene: TRBV27

CDR3aa: CASSSDGGSNEKLFF
CDR3nt: TGTGCCAGCAGCTCCGATGGGGGTTCGAATGAAAAACTGTTTTTT
abundance: NA
j_gene: TRBJ1-4
d_gene: NA
v_gene: TRBV28

CDR3aa: CASSLAGGSDTQYF
CDR3nt: TGTGCCAGCAGTCTAGCGGGGGGATCAGATACGCAGTATTTT
abundance: once
j_gene: TRBJ2-3
d_gene: TRBD2
v_gene: TRBV7-6

CDR3aa: CASSLEGGRHEQYF
CDR3nt: TGTGCCAGCAGCTTAGAGGGAGGGAGGCACGAGCAGTACTTC
abundance: NA
j_gene: TRBJ2-7
d_gene: TRBD2
v_gene: TRBV7-9

CDR3aa: CASSPGHFYEQYF
CDR3nt: TGTGCCAGCAGTCCAGGACATTTCTACGAGCAGTACTTC
abundance: NA
j_gene: TRBJ2-7
d_gene: NA
v_gene: TRBV6-1

CDR3aa: CASSLALGVGETQYF
CDR3nt: TGTGCCAGCAGCTTAGCGCTCGGGGTGGGCGAGACCCAGTACTTC
abundance: NA
j_gene: TRBJ2-5
d_gene: NA
v_gene: TRBV7-6